This TCR beta chain emerged from a study of cytomegalovirus exposure and HLA in healthy donors. Germline CDR1 and CDR2: MDHEN and SYDVKM. The ends were cut back, 4 bases at V and 1 base at J, with 12 bases in the middle. This CDR3 comprises 15 residues. The PCR made use of 60 Vbeta and 13 Jbeta primers. Clones were read by immunoSEQ multiplex PCR, and TCRdb kept only the in-frame ones, dropping some. The sample records 90,000 to 110,000 clones, 81% being singletons. In the case of this clone: Its cognate antigen is unknown.

Study findings and constraints: Using a false discovery rate of 0.05, a later analysis showed that approximately 16,000 TCR beta sequences were associated with HLA alleles. Compared with the roughly 700-donor mean, an Asian-associated ancestry cluster reportedly had fewer N-insertions, according to a later analysis. Earlier results showed most TCR beta V segments being productive about 87% or about 30% of the time.

Those who donated were healthy bone marrow donors. The V gene is TRBV28, the J gene TRBJ2-3, with TRBD2 as a possible D gene (6 bases). Sample: PBMCs. The receptor was isolated from a young woman in good health and CMV-seronegative. The CDR3 bases are TGTGCCAGCAGTTCTAGCGCACTAGGCACAGATACGCAGTATTTT. It translates to CASSSSALGTDTQYF.